Following are 23 T cell receptor beta chains from one sample sequenced in a study of blood T cell repertoires in COVID-19. Here immunoSEQ multiplex PCR was the method, and the copy in TCRdb shows in-frame clones only, minus some. This sample has some 83,000 clones, with about 83% found just once. The sample consisted of peripheral blood. The receptors originated from a man aged 50-60 years with active COVID-19.

The table lists this clone with a few counts. The gene calls are TRBV14 and TRBJ2-7; TRBD2 matches 9 bases. Trimming at V came to 1 base and at J to 4 bases, leaving 5 bases not matched to a gene. The germline V gene encodes CDR1 SGHDN and CDR2 FVKESK. The CDR3 extends over 15 amino acids. CDR3 in amino acids: CASSQVIAGVYEQYF. The CDR3, as DNA: TGTGCCAGCAGCCAAGTGATAGCGGGGGTGTACGAGCAGTACTTC.

The table lists this clone with a few counts. Different DNA sequences within this sample yield the same CDR3. The rearrangement joins TRBV19 to TRBJ1-2; 8 bases match TRBD1. The germline V gene encodes CDR1 LNHDA and CDR2 SQIVND (reference sequence). Unmatched junction bases numbered 6, after V lost 4 bases and J lost 8 bases. CDR3 length: 13 residues. CDR3 nucleotides: TGTGCCAGTAGTACCGGACAGGGCGGGGGCTACACCTTC. Translated: CASSTGQGGGYTF.

V usage is TRBV6-5 and J usage is TRBJ2-1, with 9 bases that match TRBD1. From germline, CDR1 is MNHEY and CDR2 SVGAGI. The junction had 5 bases not matched to a gene; V was cut back by 6 bases and J by 8 bases. The CDR3 has 13 residues. This CDR3 is CASRRQGDYEQFF. The CDR3 DNA sequence: TGTGCCAGCAGAAGACAGGGGGACTATGAGCAGTTCTTC.

The chain combines TRBV28 with TRBJ1-5, with D possibly matching TRBD1 (6 bases). V lost 3 bases, J lost 3 bases, and 12 bases lay in between. This CDR3 contains 15 residues. In germline, CDR1 is MDHEN, CDR2 SYDVKM. As DNA, the CDR3 is TGTGCCAGCAGTTTTGGCAGGGGCGTCAATCAGCCCCAGCATTTT. Translation gives CASSFGRGVNQPQHF.

The chain employs TRBV9 and TRBJ2-2; the D gene is possibly TRBD1 (6 bases). The CDR3 runs 16 residues. V shed 4 bases and J shed 0 bases, with 13 bases lying between them. Looked up from germline, CDR1 is SGDLS and CDR2 is YYNGEE. DNA for the CDR3: TGTGCCAGCAGCCCAACGACAGGACCGAACACCGGGGAGCTGTTTTTT. Translation: CASSPTTGPNTGELFF.

This chain joins TRBV18 and TRBJ2-6; 7 bases are shared with TRBD1. With 0 bases clipped from V and 4 bases from J, the junction kept 0 bases outside the gene matches. The V gene's germline CDR1 is KGHSH and CDR2 LQKENI. This CDR3 spans 15 amino acids. The CDR3 region has the DNA TGTGCCAGCTCACCACCGGGACAGGGGGCCAACGTCCTGACTTTC. Protein product: CASSPPGQGANVLTF.

This sequence joins TRBV2 and TRBJ2-1, with TRBD2 identical over 9 bases. The V segment lost 5 bases and the J segment 2 bases; nucleotides outside the gene matches: 7. Germline V gene data show CDR1 as SNHLY and CDR2 as FYNNEI. The CDR3 sequence is 16 residues long. The CDR3 DNA is TGTGCCAGCAGTCGTGGAGCGGGAGGAGCCTACAATGAGCAGTTCTTC. Translating gives CASSRGAGGAYNEQFF.

The V call is TRBV6-5, the J call TRBJ1-6, with D perhaps TRBD1 (5 bases). The CDR3 has 15 residues. The germline V and J ends were trimmed by 2 bases and 3 bases, with 8 bases remaining between them. Germline-derived CDR1 and CDR2 are MNHEY and SVGAGI. CDR3 nucleotide sequence: TGTGCCAGCAGTTACGGGGGACTCTATAATTCACCCCTCCACTTT. Translation gives CASSYGGLYNSPLHF.

The J gene is TRBJ2-7, the V gene TRBV6-6, with 10 nucleotides matching TRBD2. CDR3 length: 14 amino acids. The V gene end was trimmed by 6 bases and the J gene end by 5 bases; junction bases not matched to a gene: 7. Germline V gene sequence: CDR1 MNHNY, CDR2 SVGAGI (reference sequence). The CDR3, as DNA: TGTGCCAGCAGCTCAAGCGGGAGGGTCAACGAGCAGTACTTC. It is translated as CASSSSGRVNEQYF.

The chain couples TRBV28 to TRBJ2-7; no clear D. The germline V gene has CDR1 MDHEN and CDR2 SYDVKM. CDR3 length: 11 residues. V lost 4 bases and J 13 bases, leaving 14 bases between the germline ends. CDR3 in amino acids: CASSSFPTTYF. CDR3 nucleotides: TGTGCCAGCAGTTCTTTCCCAACAACCTACTTC.

This chain links TRBV7-2 with TRBJ2-7; TRBD2 matches 8 bases. CDR1 SGHTA and CDR2 FQGNSA come from the germline V gene. The CDR3 extends over 15 amino acids. The V segment lost 1 base and the J segment 2 bases; nucleotides outside the gene matches: 4. CDR3 amino acids: CASSLGVSGTYEQYF. CDR3 DNA sequence: TGTGCCAGCAGCTTAGGAGTTAGCGGGACCTACGAGCAGTACTTC.

In this sample, this clone turned up once. The chain uses TRBV18 and TRBJ1-2, with D maybe TRBD1 (5 bases). The CDR3 extends over 14 amino acids. V lost 6 bases, J lost 7 bases, and 18 bases lay in between. The germline V gene encodes CDR1 KGHSH and CDR2 LQKENI. CDR3 in amino acids: CASSFTDQGLGYTF. DNA of the CDR3: TGTGCCAGCTCCTTTACCGATCAGGGTCTTGGCTACACCTTC.

V and J are TRBV21-1 and TRBJ2-5; TRBD2 is the table's D call and was not checked against the DNA. TRBV21-1 corresponds to a pseudogene. This CDR3 contains 18 residues. The CDR3 nucleotides read TGTGCCAGCAGCAAAGGAGAGCACCGGGAGGGCCCCCGGGAGACCCAGTACTTC. This translates into CASSKGEHREGPRETQYF.

This clone was observed a handful of times. The rearrangement uses TRBV2 and TRBJ1-5; D gene uncertain. CDR3 length equals 13 residues. Deletions cut 1 base from V and 6 bases from J, with 7 bases between. CDR1 and CDR2 from the germline V gene are SNHLY and FYNNEI. As DNA, the CDR3 is TGTGCCAGCAGTGAAGGCGGATCTCAGCCCCAGCATTTT. Protein: CASSEGGSQPQHF.

The genes are TRBV7-2 and TRBJ1-3; TRBD1 is a possible D gene (5 bases). The length of the CDR3 is 15 residues. CDR1 and CDR2 from the germline V gene are SGHTA and FQGNSA. V was pared by 4 bases and J by 1 base, with 11 bases between. CDR3 bases: TGTGCCAGCAGCTACTCCAGGGTTTCTGGAAACACCATATATTTT. It is translated as CASSYSRVSGNTIYF. The whole variable domain, filled in from reference TRBV7-2 and TRBJ1-3, reads GAGVSQSPSNKVTEKGKDVELRCDPISGHTALYWYRQSLGQGLEFLIYFQGNSAPDKSGLPSDRFSAERTGGSVSTLTIQRTQQEDSAVYLCASSYSRVSGNTIYFGEGSWLTVV.

The J gene is TRBJ2-3, the V gene TRBV30; D unresolved. There are 13 residues in the CDR3. Trimming took 0 bases from V and 5 from J, leaving 9 bases between them. Per germline, CDR1 GTSNPN and CDR2 SVGIG (reference sequence). CDR3 sequence: CAWSVRVVDTQYF. The CDR3 DNA reads as TGTGCCTGGAGTGTACGCGTGGTAGATACGCAGTATTTT.

V and J are TRBV7-2 and TRBJ2-5; TRBD2 might be the D (6 bases). Trimming cost V 3 bases and J 5 bases, with 13 bases left between them. The CDR3 is 14 amino acids. Germline V lookup: CDR1 SGHTA, CDR2 FQGNSA. The CDR3 loop is CASSFSSGGETQYF. The DNA of the CDR3 is TGTGCCAGCAGCTTTAGTAGTGGGGGGGAGACCCAGTACTTC.

This chain uses TRBV28 with TRBJ1-5; D might be TRBD1 (6 bases). V lost 2 bases and J lost 7, with 15 bases in between. The CDR3 runs to 15 residues. CDR1 is MDHEN, CDR2 SYDVKM, per germline. The CDR3 DNA is TGTGCCAGCAGTTTAGGGGGGGGGCAGCGACAGCCCCAGCATTTT. Encoded protein: CASSLGGGQRQPQHF.

This clone is labeled as large. This sequence joins TRBV7-2 and TRBJ1-5; D remains ambiguous. Germline V CDR1 and CDR2: SGHTA, FQGNSA. V was clipped by 5 bases and J by 11 bases, with 22 bases between them. The CDR3 runs 15 residues. Written as DNA, the CDR3 is TGTGCCAGCAGCCTCCTGGAGGGTGCCCAGAGGGCCCAGCATTTT. As protein: CASSLLEGAQRAQHF.

In its sample, this clone was seen a few times. The chain uses TRBV5-4 and TRBJ1-6; TRBD1 matches 7 bases. Germline-derived CDR1 and CDR2 are SGHNT and YYREEE (reference sequence). The CDR3 is made up of 17 amino acids. The junction had 14 bases not matched to a gene; V was cut back by 1 base and J by 10 bases. CDR3 coding DNA: TGTGCCAGCAGCTTGAAATTAGGACAGGCAACTTCGTCACCCCTCCACTTT. It specifies CASSLKLGQATSSPLHF.

The chain combines TRBV6-5 with TRBJ2-5; TRBD1 might be the D (5 bases). Germline CDR1 and CDR2: MNHEY and SVGAGI. The CDR3 length is 11 residues. The V and J ends lost 7 bases and 7 bases respectively, with 10 bases between them. The CDR3 spells CASTERGTQYF. In DNA form, the CDR3 reads TGTGCCAGCACCGAAAGGGGGACCCAGTACTTC.

The chain couples TRBV10-1 to TRBJ2-2; TRBD1 matches at 12 bases. Losses at the gene ends were 8 bases for V and 5 bases for J; bases not matched to a gene: 9. Germline values: CDR1 WNHNN, CDR2 SYGVQD (reference sequence). The CDR3 is 16 amino acids. DNA for the CDR3: TGCGCCAGCCCCGGGACAGGGGGCAGAAAAACCGGGGAGCTGTTTTTT. Translation gives CASPGTGGRKTGELFF.

This clone was seen a handful of times. The V call is TRBV4-3, the J call TRBJ1-2; weak D call: TRBD1 (5 bases). Germline V gene data show CDR1 as LGHNA and CDR2 as YSLEER. Trimming cost V 3 bases and J 4 bases, with 12 bases left between them. This CDR3 has 14 amino acids. DNA of the CDR3: TGCGCCAGCAGCCAGAGCGGGGGGGTCTATGGCTACACCTTC. Its translation: CASSQSGGVYGYTF.